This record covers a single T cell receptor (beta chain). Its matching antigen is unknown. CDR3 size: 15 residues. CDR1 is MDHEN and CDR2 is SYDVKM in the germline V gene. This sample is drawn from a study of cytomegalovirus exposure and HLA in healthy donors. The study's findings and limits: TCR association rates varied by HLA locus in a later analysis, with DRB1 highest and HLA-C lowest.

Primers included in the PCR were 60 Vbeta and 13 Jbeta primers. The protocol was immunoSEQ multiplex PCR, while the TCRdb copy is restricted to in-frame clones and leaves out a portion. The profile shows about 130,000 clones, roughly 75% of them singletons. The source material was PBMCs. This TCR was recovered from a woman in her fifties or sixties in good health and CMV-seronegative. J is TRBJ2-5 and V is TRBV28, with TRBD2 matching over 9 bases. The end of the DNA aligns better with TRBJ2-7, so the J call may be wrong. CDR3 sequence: CASSLSGSGSYEQYF. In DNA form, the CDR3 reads TGTGCCAGCAGTTTATCAGGTAGCGGGAGCTACGAGCAGTACTTC.